Ten or more counts support the clone carrying this T cell receptor beta chain. Its antigen remains unknown. Germline V lookup: CDR1 KGHDR, CDR2 SFDVKD. This CDR3 has 15 amino acids. V gave up 3 bases and J gave up 0 bases, with 8 bases separating them. From the 5' RACE reads, TCRdb called clonotypes with MiXCR, one entry per CDR3 protein. The sample has over 550,000 distinct CDR3 sequences; about 7.1% are singletons. The sample originates from a study of identical twins. Study conclusions and caveats: Memory repertoires showed no such pattern, whereas abundant cord blood beta clonotypes carried fewer insertions.

Each donor was a healthy Caucasian. These records were also assigned to another study, of yellow fever vaccine responses in identical twins.

The sequence derives from a woman aged 18-29 years in good health. The source material was PBMCs. This chain uses TRBV24-1 with TRBJ2-1; D ambiguous. CDR3 region: CATSDPASSYNEQFF. The CDR3 nucleotides are TGTGCCACCAGTGATCCCGCCAGCTCCTACAATGAGCAGTTCTTC.